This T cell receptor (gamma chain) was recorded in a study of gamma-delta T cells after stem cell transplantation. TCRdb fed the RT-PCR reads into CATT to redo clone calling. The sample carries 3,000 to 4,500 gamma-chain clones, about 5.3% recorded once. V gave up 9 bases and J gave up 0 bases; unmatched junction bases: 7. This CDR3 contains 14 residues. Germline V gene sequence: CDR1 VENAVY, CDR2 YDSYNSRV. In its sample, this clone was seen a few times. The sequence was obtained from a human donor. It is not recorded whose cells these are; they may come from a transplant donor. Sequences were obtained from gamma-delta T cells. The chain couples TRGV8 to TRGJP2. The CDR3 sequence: CATGANSSDWIKTF. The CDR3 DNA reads TGTGCCACCGGAGCTAATAGTAGTGATTGGATCAAGACGTTT.